Listed below are T cell receptor beta chains from one sample, sequenced in a study of neoadjuvant nivolumab and ipilimumab in lung cancer. The table came from immunoSEQ multiplex PCR; TCRdb's copy has only in-frame clones and leaves some out. The sample has 15,000 to 20,000 clones; more than 70% are singletons. The sample consisted of tumor tissue, taken after neoadjuvant nivolumab, alone or with ipilimumab, at or shortly before surgery. The source is an adult with non-small cell lung cancer. Each CDR3 is given with its conserved first and last residue. D genes are given only for firm matches. Rows may omit the clone size; those that give it use once, few, many or a size class.

DNA	CDR3	length	J	size	D	V
TGTGCCAGCAGCTTCCAGGGAGGAGATGGCTACACCTTC	CASSFQGGDGYTF	13	TRBJ1-2	-	-	TRBV6-1
TGCGCCAGCAGTGAGTCGAGGGACAGGGGCACCGGGGAGCTGTTTTTT	CASSESRDRGTGELFF	16	TRBJ2-2	once	TRBD1	TRBV10-2
TGTGCCAGCACCCCGGACCTCTACATATACGAGCAGTACTTC	CASTPDLYIYEQYF	14	TRBJ2-7	-	-	TRBV2
TGTGCCAGTAGTATGCCAGGGAGTGAAACTGAAGCTTTCTTT	CASSMPGSETEAFF	14	TRBJ1-1	few	-	TRBV19
TGCGCCAGCAGCTTGGAAGGGGTTGAAGCTTTCTTT	CASSLEGVEAFF	12	TRBJ1-1	few	-	TRBV5-1
TGTGCCAGCAGCTTTATTCCAAAGCAAGACGAGCAGTTCTTC	CASSFIPKQDEQFF	14	TRBJ2-1	medium-sized	-	TRBV7-9
TGTGCCTGGAGTGGGGTTTCCGGGGTAACCGGGGAGCTGTTTTTT	CAWSGVSGVTGELFF	15	TRBJ2-2	-	-	TRBV30
TGTGCCAGCAGAGGGGACAGGGGTGTCGAGCAGTACTTC	CASRGDRGVEQYF	13	TRBJ2-7	-	TRBD1	TRBV5-6
TGTGCCAGCAGCTATCTTTCAGGAGTGGGGACTGAAGCTTTCTTT	CASSYLSGVGTEAFF	15	TRBJ1-1	-	-	TRBV13
TGTGCCAGCAGCGGGACCAAACTGGGGGGCGAGCAGTTCTTC	CASSGTKLGGEQFF	14	TRBJ2-1	few	-	TRBV5-6
TGTGCCAGCAGTGAAGGGACAGGGGGGTACACCGGGGAGCTGTTTTTT	CASSEGTGGYTGELFF	16	TRBJ2-2	-	TRBD1	TRBV25-1
TGTGCCAGCAGCGGGGGACTAGCCGTCAAAGATACGCAGTATTTT	CASSGGLAVKDTQYF	15	TRBJ2-3	-	TRBD2	TRBV13
TGTGCCAGTAGGAGGGAACAGGGAAGTGCGTATGGCTACACCTTC	CASRREQGSAYGYTF	15	TRBJ1-2	-	-	TRBV19
TGTGCCAGCAGCACGGGACAGCAGAATCAGCCCCAGCATTTT	CASSTGQQNQPQHF	14	TRBJ1-5	-	TRBD1	TRBV5-6
TGTGCCAGCAGCCAGAGTTTTGGCAATCAGCCCCAGCATTTT	CASSQSFGNQPQHF	14	TRBJ1-5	-	-	TRBV7-4
TGCAGCGTGCGGGCCAGGGGACCCTACGAGCAGTACTTC	CSVRARGPYEQYF	13	TRBJ2-7	-	-	TRBV29-1
TGTGCCAGCAGCGATAACGGGGGGGCTTCCTACAATGAGCAGTTCTTC	CASSDNGGASYNEQFF	16	TRBJ2-1	-	TRBD2	TRBV7-9
TGTGCCAGCGGCCGAGACCTAAACACTGAAGCTTTCTTT	CASGRDLNTEAFF	13	TRBJ1-1	-	-	TRBV5-4
TGTGCCAGCTCCCGACGGGGGCGCTCCTACAATGAGCAGTTCTTC	CASSRRGRSYNEQFF	15	TRBJ2-1	medium-sized	-	TRBV6-5
TGTGCCAGCAGTTCGGACAGCTGGGGAAATCAGCCCCAGCATTTT	CASSSDSWGNQPQHF	15	TRBJ1-5	-	-	TRBV6-5
TGTGCCAGCAGCGACGGGACAGCGATAGCCAAAAACATTCAGTACTTC	CASSDGTAIAKNIQYF	16	TRBJ2-4	-	TRBD1	TRBV5-8
TGTGCCAGCAGCTCTCCCTCCAGGGGGCGCACAGATACGCAGTATTTT	CASSSPSRGRTDTQYF	16	TRBJ2-3	-	TRBD1	TRBV7-2
TGCAGCGTTGCCGGGGCCACACAGGGGAGCTCCTACGAGCAGTACTTC	CSVAGATQGSSYEQYF	16	TRBJ2-7	-	TRBD1	TRBV29-1
TGTGCCAGCAGCCGGACGGCCCCCGGGAATGAGCAGTTCTTC	CASSRTAPGNEQFF	14	TRBJ2-1	-	-	TRBV7-2
TGTGCCAGCAGCCGGCTAGACGAGCAGTACTTC	CASSRLDEQYF	11	TRBJ2-7	-	-	TRBV7-9
TGTGCCAGCAGCCTTTTTTACAATGAGCAGTTCTTC	CASSLFYNEQFF	12	TRBJ2-1	-	-	TRBV5-4
TGTGCCAGCAGTTCCAGGGGGCTCACTGAAGCTTTCTTT	CASSSRGLTEAFF	13	TRBJ1-1	-	TRBD1	TRBV7-9
TGTGCCAGCAGTTACTTCGGGGGACTCTCCTACAATGAGCAGTTCTTC	CASSYFGGLSYNEQFF	16	TRBJ2-1	-	-	TRBV25-1
TGCAGCGTTGGGACAGAGCCTTATGGCTACACCTTC	CSVGTEPYGYTF	12	TRBJ1-2	-	-	TRBV29-1
TGCGCCAGCAGCTTCAGGGAAACGGGCCTACTCAATGAGCAGTTCTTC	CASSFRETGLLNEQFF	16	TRBJ2-1	-	-	TRBV5-1
TGTGCCAGCAGTTACTCGCTATGGCCGTACACCGGGGAGCTGTTTTTT	CASSYSLWPYTGELFF	16	TRBJ2-2	-	-	TRBV6-5
TGTGCCAGCAGCTTAAGGGCAGAGACCCAGTACTTC	CASSLRAETQYF	12	TRBJ2-5	-	-	TRBV7-9
TGCGCCAGCAGCTTGGGACAGGGGGGCGAAGGCTACACCTTC	CASSLGQGGEGYTF	14	TRBJ1-2	once	TRBD1	TRBV5-1
TGCGCCAGCAGCTTGGGGTCAGGGGGGAAATCTGGAAACACCATATATTTT	CASSLGSGGKSGNTIYF	17	TRBJ1-3	-	TRBD1	TRBV5-1
TGTGCCAGCAGTTACTCGTCCAGGAGCGAGCAGTACTTC	CASSYSSRSEQYF	13	TRBJ2-7	-	-	TRBV6-6
TGCGCCAGCAGTCCGGACAGGGCGAACACCGGGGAGCTGTTTTTT	CASSPDRANTGELFF	15	TRBJ2-2	-	TRBD1	TRBV5-1
TGCGCCAGCAGCCAAGACGGGCCAACTTTTGCAACTAATGAAAAACTGTTTTTT	CASSQDGPTFATNEKLFF	18	TRBJ1-4	once	-	TRBV4-1
TGCGCCAGCAGCCAAGATCAGGCTAGCGCCTCCTACAATGAGCAGTTCTTC	CASSQDQASASYNEQFF	17	TRBJ2-1	-	-	TRBV4-3
TGTGCCAGCAGCCTCGGGGCACTCTACGACTATGGCTACACCTTC	CASSLGALYDYGYTF	15	TRBJ1-2	once	-	TRBV6-1
TGCGCCAGCAGTCTCTCCTCGAGCAACTATGGCTACACCTTC	CASSLSSSNYGYTF	14	TRBJ1-2	-	-	TRBV4-3
TGCAGCGTTGAAGTGGGTGAAAAACTGTTTTTT	CSVEVGEKLFF	11	TRBJ1-4	-	-	TRBV29-1
TGTGCCAGCAGCCCCCGGACTAGCGGGGTCTCAGATACGCAGTATTTT	CASSPRTSGVSDTQYF	16	TRBJ2-3	-	TRBD2	TRBV5-4
TGTGCCAGCAGCTTGTATCAGGGACTCAAAGATTCACCCCTCCACTTT	CASSLYQGLKDSPLHF	16	TRBJ1-6	-	-	TRBV7-9
TGTGCCAGCAGCGGCCGAGCAGATACGCAGTATTTT	CASSGRADTQYF	12	TRBJ2-3	-	-	TRBV11-2
TGTGCCATCAGTGATGATAACAGCCGGGAGACCCAGTACTTC	CAISDDNSRETQYF	14	TRBJ2-5	-	-	TRBV10-3
TGTGCCAGCAGCTTAGGGATAGGGAACACTGAAGCTTTCTTT	CASSLGIGNTEAFF	14	TRBJ1-1	few	-	TRBV13
TGTGCCTGGGGGGGTGAATCGAACACTGAAGCTTTCTTT	CAWGGESNTEAFF	13	TRBJ1-1	-	-	TRBV30
TGTGCCAGCATCGGGCTGCCGGGCGACAATCAGCCCCAGCATTTT	CASIGLPGDNQPQHF	15	TRBJ1-5	-	-	TRBV2
TGCGCCAGCAGCCCCACAGGGAGGGCTGAAAAACTGTTTTTT	CASSPTGRAEKLFF	14	TRBJ1-4	few	-	TRBV5-1
TGCGCCAGCAGCGCCCTACAGGGGGCCGAGTACGAGCAGTACTTC	CASSALQGAEYEQYF	15	TRBJ2-7	few	TRBD1	TRBV5-1
TGTGCCAGCAGTAAAGGGGGACGCAGCAATCAGCCCCAGCATTTT	CASSKGGRSNQPQHF	15	TRBJ1-5	-	-	TRBV27
TGTGCCAGCAGTTATTTTTCGGGCACAGATACGCAGTATTTT	CASSYFSGTDTQYF	14	TRBJ2-3	-	-	TRBV6-5
TGTGCCAGCTCACTGGGGCCCCAGTACCAAGAGACCCAGTACTTC	CASSLGPQYQETQYF	15	TRBJ2-5	medium-sized	-	TRBV7-8